This T cell receptor beta chain stems from a study of shared clonotypes between healthy human individuals. Only CD45RO-negative cells positively selected for CCR7 counted as naive CD8 cells, so terminally differentiated effector memory CD45RA+ cells were excluded. The method was immunoSEQ multiplex PCR; TCRdb's version includes in-frame clones alone and lacks a portion of them. The sample consists of around 640,000 clones, roughly 96% of them appearing once. Germline CDR1 SEHNR, CDR2 FQNEAQ (reference sequence). The germline V and J ends were trimmed by 5 bases and 3 bases, with 10 bases remaining between them. The CDR3 sequence is 13 residues long.

This clonotype was sampled from a young woman in good health. The V gene is TRBV7-9, the J gene TRBJ1-2; D is uncertain. The source material was naive CD8+ T cells sorted from blood. The CDR3 is CASSPPWDYGYTF. The CDR3 nucleotides are TGTGCCAGCAGCCCCCCTTGGGACTATGGCTACACCTTC.